This T cell receptor beta chain was retrieved from a study of response to subunit inactivated influenza vaccine. The study's findings and limits: Seasonal influenza vaccination, on each occasion, was suggested by the authors to recruit few new T cells.

About this clonotype: What it binds is not known. A junction end diverges from the germline sequence, so it may reflect a read error.

CDR3 size: 13 residues. CDR1 LGHDT and CDR2 YNNKEL come from the germline V gene (reference sequence). Each CDR3 protein is one row after TCRdb ran MiXCR on the RT-PCR reads. This table has fewer than 750,000 distinct CDR3 sequences, approximately 15% appearing once. This sequence joins TRBV3-1 and TRBJ2-1, with 13 bases matching TRBD2. The material was PBMCs from blood, obtained roughly 12 days after vaccination. The sequence was obtained from a man over 45 who received an inactivated influenza vaccine. The CDR3 region has the DNA TGTGCCTGCAGCCGAGGACTAGCGGGAGCAAAGTTCTTC. Amino acids: CACSRGLAGAKFF.